This T cell receptor (beta chain) was observed in a study of blood T cell repertoires in COVID-19. About the study: The United States, Italy and Spain provided the acute and convalescent COVID-19 samples. T cells, B-cell-depleted T cells, or PBMCs provided the cDNA or gDNA that served as material.

The CDR3 sequence is 16 residues long. The V gene end was trimmed by 3 bases and the J gene end by 0 bases; junction bases not matched to a gene: 10. The germline V gene encodes CDR1 GTSNPN and CDR2 SVGIG (reference sequence). Sequencing was performed with immunoSEQ multiplex PCR; in TCRdb, only in-frame clones are kept and a portion is missing. The table has about 220,000 clones, about 81% seen once. This chain joins TRBV30 and TRBJ1-1, with 7 nucleotides matching TRBD1. The clonotype comes from a woman between 65 and 79 years old with COVID-19, enrolled during active disease. Material: peripheral blood. CDR3 protein: CAWSTGLGQMNTEAFF. The CDR3 DNA reads as TGTGCCTGGAGCACAGGGTTGGGACAGATGAACACTGAAGCTTTCTTT.